The sequence of this T cell receptor beta chain was determined in a study of cytomegalovirus exposure and HLA in healthy donors (TCRdb year 2017). Some background on the complete study: An earlier analysis of some 620 of the donors reported about 300 Gb of sequence data and approximately 120 million unique TCR beta sequences obtained from 180 million or so T cells. Approximately 330 gigabases of sequencing data and 70 million to 100 million unique TCR sequences made up an early release that covered about 640 HLA-typed donors. Among the 398 genotyped donors, about 85% belonged to the genetic ancestry cluster associated with self-reported Caucasian donors. The study was designed to test whether signatures of past pathogen exposure could be identified by cataloging public T cell receptors. The T cell repertoires of around 670 subjects were profiled by immunosequencing and related to cytomegalovirus serostatus. Besides the first cohort of 500 to 700 subjects, a separate validation cohort made up of some 110 different subjects was used. To predict cytomegalovirus infection status, the study brought together high-throughput TCR immunosequencing, statistical association of individual TCRs with disease status, and machine learning. A later analysis re-examined previously published TCR beta repertoires from just over 650 donors and added high-resolution HLA genotyping to investigate patterns of TCR occurrence. The later analysis used no new phenotypic data to find candidate immune exposures, relying instead on TCR beta sequences and their occurrence across donors. An earlier analysis of approximately 500 of the donors applied high-throughput TCR beta sequencing to assess whether each TCR beta V gene segment acted as functional or pseudogenic. Donor age, sex, ethnicity and CMV serostatus were compiled together with the repertoire data. Genome-wide SNP genotypes for about three fifths of the roughly 670 donors were used in a later genetic analysis, which treated that subset as a discovery cohort. All discovery cohort repertoires had been generated using a single sequencing platform. Both class I and class II loci were covered by HLA typing, at four-digit resolution. The number of donors typed differed by locus, with roughly 629-640 for A, B, C, DRB1 and DQB1, over 500 for DQA1, over 600 for DPA1, and some 440 for DPB1. Several DR-DQ haplotypes were handled as single units for association and clustering because linkage in the cohort was strong. Across under 500 genotyped donors of the cohort, an average of approximately 220,000 unique TCR beta nucleotide sequences per donor were sequenced, and roughly 20% of those sequences were non-productive.

Broad study findings and their caveats: Compared with the approximately 670-donor mean, donors in an Asian-associated ancestry cluster had fewer N-insertions in productive TCRs, according to a later genetic analysis. An earlier analysis of approximately 600 of the donors showed that most TCR beta V segments appeared in productive rearrangements either about 87% or about 30% of the time, which broadly matched IMGT annotations. Most TCR sequences were observed very rarely across donors, whereas some public TCRs were present in many individuals. Immune exposure information for the cohort was limited to CMV serostatus. In vitro tests confirmed that a few of the cytomegalovirus-associated TCR beta chains recognize cytomegalovirus antigens. According to a later analysis, TCR association rates differed among HLA loci, with DRB1 alleles showing the most associated TCRs and HLA-C alleles showing the fewest. Correlated functional status among segregating V segments might be attributable to linkage disequilibrium, but an unknown experimental factor could not be ruled out. Strong co-occurrence of HLA alleles, especially DR and DQ, made assigning TCR associations to individual alleles difficult. Cytomegalovirus status was reported to be diagnosed by the classifier with high specificity and sensitivity in both the original and validation cohorts. V-gene and J-gene trimming of TCR beta chains was associated with a missense DCLRE1C variant in a later genetic analysis, and the association was replicated in an independent cohort. Sequencing depth was assumed to be roughly uniform across donors in the presence/absence analyses, though that assumption may not hold. Because some donors lacked HLA typing at each locus, the association tests relied only on the typed subset. The sequencing pipeline was judged likely to have produced a cluster of highly shared sequence variants as a technical artifact. It was suggested by the authors that the approach could potentially be generalized to other disease states and immunological phenotypes. The earlier analysis of some 540 of the donors excluded seventeen rarely observed V segments, including chromosome 9 orphons, because counts were too low. According to a later analysis, most CMV-associated TCR beta chains appeared to be HLA-restricted, and the HLA associations seemed to be driven largely by CMV exposure. The study gave a list of about 160 TCR beta chains associated with cytomegalovirus. Compared with equally common non-associated chains, HLA-associated TCR beta chains in a later analysis were more clonally expanded and had lower generation probabilities. A later analysis associated about 17,000 TCR beta sequences with specific HLA alleles at a false discovery rate of 0.05. In this cohort, only TCR beta chains were sequenced, and detectable features were limited by the absence of alpha or paired-chain data. A further reported finding was that TCR beta sequences accurately predicted the HLA-A and HLA-B alleles for most subjects in the first cohort. A later analysis reported that several top co-occurrence clusters appeared linked to parvovirus B19, influenza, CMV and Epstein-Barr virus.

Libraries were built with the immunoSEQ multiplex PCR assay. For the multiplex PCR, a mixture combining 60 forward primers for TCR Vbeta segments and 13 reverse primers for TCR Jbeta segments was used. A multiplex PCR assay on genomic DNA amplified the CDR3 region of rearranged TCR beta genes. Amplified TCR beta libraries were sequenced as 87-base-pair reads on the Illumina HiSeq System. The source study handled its data this way. In a later analysis, roughly 80 million unique TCR beta chains were counted across the roughly 610 repertoires, and about 9.9 million of these chains were shared by at least two donors. Raw reads were error-corrected and collapsed into unique sequences by a nearest-neighbor algorithm in which closely related sequences were merged to remove PCR and sequencing errors. Alignment of CDR3 sequences to IMGT reference sequences was used to assign V, D and J gene segments. Each retained sequence needed at least a six-nucleotide match to both a V gene segment and a J gene segment. A rearrangement was called productive if the CDR3 had no stop codons and remained in frame with V and J, and every other rearrangement was called non-productive. Following IMGT convention, CDR3 was defined as the stretch from the second conserved V-encoded cysteine up to the conserved J-encoded phenylalanine. The earlier analysis of about 500 of the donors excluded sequences that lacked an unambiguous match to a single V gene segment. In an earlier analysis of 587 of the donors, a V segment was called functional when productive rearrangements were above 56.7%, and segregating when the standard deviation between donors exceeded 5%. A statistical classification framework was developed to diagnose cytomegalovirus status using the catalog of TCR beta chain sequences. V and J gene assignment, in a later analysis, came from comparing TCR nucleotide sequences with IMGT/GENE-DB human TR gene sequences. A later analysis assigned CDR3 sequences and most-parsimonious VDJ recombination scenarios with the TCRdist pipeline. In a later analysis, each TCR beta chain was defined by its CDR3 amino acid sequence together with its V-gene family, and reads lacking a unique V-gene family were excluded. As a way to deal with suspected cross-contamination and a sequencing artifact, a later analysis dropped 450 to 700 nucleotide sequences that were highly shared and had low generation probability. A later analysis calculated a clonal expansion index for each public chain from normalized within-repertoire ranks of inferred template counts. Generation probabilities in a later analysis came from a VDJ recombination model fitted to out-of-frame rearrangements, and those results were checked against IGoR. A later analysis scored TCR-TCR, TCR-HLA and TCR-CMV co-occurrence with hypergeometric tests, applying a repertoire-size bias correction to TCR pairs. False discovery rates were estimated in a later analysis by permuting HLA or CMV assignments 20 times. In a later analysis, co-occurring TCRs were grouped with DBSCAN, and TCRdist sequence similarity was added when clustering was performed within HLA-allele-positive subsets. Repertoires with fewer than 30,000 or more than 120,000 public chains were left out of co-occurrence clustering, as were four to six repertoires with anomalous nucleotide sharing. The clones in this table, taken by TCRdb from immuneACCESS, are in-frame only. Not every clone is retained; where verified, under half of the shortfall comes from an unresolved V gene, and the cause of the rest is unknown. That table furnishes V, J and clone size, whereas the DNA furnished D and trimming. The sample table records approximately 140,000 clones; roughly three quarters of these occur just once. The ten top clones hold 3.5% to 4% of the sample.

To note about this clone: This clone's antigen is unknown. No qualities accompany the bases; no much larger clone lies one base away.

The cohort was made up of 666 healthy bone marrow donors. At the time of sampling, all cohort members were nominally healthy, though unrecorded immune exposures were likely present. The donor was CMV seronegative and belonged to the group of under 400 seronegative cohort members. Every donor gave a peripheral blood sample, and the peripheral blood mononuclear cells from that sample were used for TCR beta sequencing. Genomic DNA was extracted from the blood cell samples with the Qiagen DNeasy Blood Extraction Kit. The origin of this receptor is a man between 18 and 29 years old in good health and CMV-seronegative. The specimen sequenced was PBMCs.

The nucleotide sequence is given as TGTGCCAGCAGTGTTAGGGACAGCCAAGAGACCCAGTACTTC. Its coded protein is CASSVRDSQETQYF. This sequence uses TRBV28 and TRBJ2-5; TRBD1 agrees with 7 junctional bases. Trimmed from V: 5 bases; trimmed from J: 1 base; junction bases lacking a gene match: 4. Via the germline V gene, CDR1 is MDHEN and CDR2 SYDVKM. The CDR3 spans 14 residues, from the cysteine through the phenylalanine. Solely the CDR3 DNA is kept, with 42 bases framed from the first base.